This TCR beta chain was sequenced in a study of cytomegalovirus exposure and HLA in healthy donors. Whole-study findings and limits: In a later analysis, HLA-C alleles had the fewest associated TCRs, DRB1 alleles the most.

PCR primers comprised 60 Vbeta and 13 Jbeta primers. The method was immunoSEQ multiplex PCR; TCRdb's version includes in-frame clones alone and lacks a portion of them. The data show some 180,000 clones, about three quarters seen once. This CDR3 is 15 amino acids long. The junction had 5 bases not matched to a gene; V was cut back by 4 bases and J by 1 base. Germline V gene lookup returns CDR1 SGHDT and CDR2 YYEEEE. A note on this clone: What it binds is not known.

The V gene is TRBV5-6, the J gene TRBJ1-5, with 7 bases identical to TRBD1. This clonotype was sampled from a woman aged 60-70 years in good health and CMV-seropositive. The sample comprised PBMCs. The CDR3 DNA is TGTGCCAGCAGCCGACAGGGCCTCAGCAATCAGCCCCAGCATTTT. It translates to CASSRQGLSNQPQHF.